Listed below are T cell receptor beta chains from one sample, sequenced in a study of cytomegalovirus exposure and HLA in healthy donors. Some clones are missing from TCRdb's copy, which holds only in-frame ones; the method was immunoSEQ multiplex PCR. There are about 200,000 clones in the sample; just under 70% occur only once, and 2.6% lies in the top ten. The sequencing input was PBMCs. The receptors stem from a man aged 35-49 years in good health and CMV-seropositive. CDR3s include the opening cysteine and the closing phenylalanine or tryptophan. The D gene is left open where the match is weak. Not every row has a clone size; where given, it reads once, few, many or a size class.

len: 16; abundance: few; d_gene: TRBD2; v_gene: TRBV27; j_gene: TRBJ2-1; CDR3nt: TGTGCCAGCAGTTTTATGAGCGGGACTAGCTACAATGAGCAGTTCTTC; CDR3aa: CASSFMSGTSYNEQFF
len: 15; abundance: once; d_gene: .; v_gene: TRBV11-2; j_gene: TRBJ1-2; CDR3nt: TGTGCCAGCAGCTTAGGGGCAGCCTCTAACTATGGCTACACCTTC; CDR3aa: CASSLGAASNYGYTF
len: 13; abundance: .; d_gene: .; v_gene: TRBV25-1; j_gene: TRBJ1-2; CDR3nt: TGTGCCAGCAGTGAATCAGGGGTTTTGGGAGCCACCTTC; CDR3aa: CASSESGVLGATF
len: 16; abundance: .; d_gene: .; v_gene: TRBV6-5; j_gene: TRBJ2-1; CDR3nt: TGTGCCAGCAGTTCCTCGGCGGGGCCCTACTACAATGAGCAGTTCTTC; CDR3aa: CASSSSAGPYYNEQFF
len: 12; abundance: .; d_gene: .; v_gene: TRBV7-2; j_gene: TRBJ2-5; CDR3nt: TGTGCCAGCCGAAACAATCAGGAGACCCAGTACTTC; CDR3aa: CASRNNQETQYF
len: 14; abundance: .; d_gene: TRBD1; v_gene: TRBV6-5; j_gene: TRBJ1-1; CDR3nt: TGTGCCAGCAGTCCTCAGGGGGATGCCACTGAAGCTTTCTTT; CDR3aa: CASSPQGDATEAFF
len: 12; abundance: .; d_gene: .; v_gene: TRBV9; j_gene: TRBJ1-2; CDR3nt: TGTGCCAGCAGGTTGGGGGCATGTGGCTACACCTTC; CDR3aa: CASRLGACGYTF
len: 15; abundance: .; d_gene: TRBD1; v_gene: TRBV27; j_gene: TRBJ1-6; CDR3nt: TGTGCCAGCAGTTTTGTAGGACAGGGGCACCGGGACCTCCACTTT; CDR3aa: CASSFVGQGHRDLHF
len: 15; abundance: .; d_gene: TRBD2; v_gene: TRBV29-1; j_gene: TRBJ2-2; CDR3nt: TGCAGCGCCTCCGGGACTACCGTCCACACCGGGGAGCTGTTTTTT; CDR3aa: CSASGTTVHTGELFF
len: 13; abundance: few; d_gene: TRBD1; v_gene: TRBV9; j_gene: TRBJ2-2; CDR3nt: TGTGCCAGCAGCGGGACAGGACCCGGGGAGCTGTTTTTT; CDR3aa: CASSGTGPGELFF
len: 12; abundance: few; d_gene: .; v_gene: TRBV11-2; j_gene: TRBJ2-2; CDR3nt: TGTGCCAGCAGCCTTATCACCGGGGAGCTGTTTTTT; CDR3aa: CASSLITGELFF
len: 13; abundance: few; d_gene: .; v_gene: TRBV15; j_gene: TRBJ1-2; CDR3nt: TGTGCCACCAGCACCGGACAGAGTTATGGCTACACCTTC; CDR3aa: CATSTGQSYGYTF
len: 20; abundance: .; d_gene: TRBD1; v_gene: TRBV4-1; j_gene: TRBJ1-2; CDR3nt: TGCGCCAGCAGCCAAGAAGGGGGAGGGACAGGAGGTCGGGTTAACTATGGCTACACCTTC; CDR3aa: CASSQEGGGTGGRVNYGYTF
len: 14; abundance: .; d_gene: .; v_gene: TRBV5-1; j_gene: TRBJ1-1; CDR3nt: TGCGCCAGCAGCTTGGGCCCAGGGGCTGCTGAAGCTTTCTTT; CDR3aa: CASSLGPGAAEAFF
len: 13; abundance: .; d_gene: .; v_gene: TRBV29-1; j_gene: TRBJ2-4; CDR3nt: TGCAGCGTCCCGGACAGCCGCAAAAACATTCAGTACTTC; CDR3aa: CSVPDSRKNIQYF
len: 15; abundance: once; d_gene: TRBD1; v_gene: TRBV14; j_gene: TRBJ1-2; CDR3nt: TGTGCCAGCAGCCAAGAAAACAGGGGGAGCTATGGCTACACCTTC; CDR3aa: CASSQENRGSYGYTF
len: 18; abundance: .; d_gene: TRBD2; v_gene: TRBV5-1; j_gene: TRBJ2-3; CDR3nt: TGCGCCAGCAGCTGGGGGACTAGCGGGGGGATTAGGGCAGATACGCAGTATTTT; CDR3aa: CASSWGTSGGIRADTQYF
len: 15; abundance: few; d_gene: .; v_gene: TRBV6-6; j_gene: TRBJ2-5; CDR3nt: TGTGCCAGCAGTTCCTACCGACCGGGGCAAGAGACCCAGTACTTC; CDR3aa: CASSSYRPGQETQYF
len: 18; abundance: few; d_gene: TRBD1; v_gene: TRBV10-1; j_gene: TRBJ1-5; CDR3nt: TGCGCCAGCGCCCGGGGGACAGGGAATATGGGGTGGGGTCAGCCCCAGCATTTT; CDR3aa: CASARGTGNMGWGQPQHF
len: 14; abundance: .; d_gene: .; v_gene: TRBV21-1; j_gene: TRBJ2-2; CDR3nt: TGTGCCAGCAGCGCAGGGGGCTGGACCGGGGAGCTGTTTTTT; CDR3aa: CASSAGGWTGELFF
len: 16; abundance: few; d_gene: .; v_gene: TRBV19; j_gene: TRBJ1-5; CDR3nt: TGTGCCAGTAGTATCACGTGGACTTATAGCAATCAGCCCCAGCATTTT; CDR3aa: CASSITWTYSNQPQHF
len: 11; abundance: .; d_gene: .; v_gene: TRBV18; j_gene: TRBJ1-2; CDR3nt: TGTGCCAGCTCACCACCTGAGGGCTACACCTTC; CDR3aa: CASSPPEGYTF
len: 16; abundance: few; d_gene: TRBD1; v_gene: TRBV7-2; j_gene: TRBJ1-5; CDR3nt: TGTGCCAGCAGCTGGACAGGGGGCCAAAGCAATCAGCCCCAGCATTTT; CDR3aa: CASSWTGGQSNQPQHF
len: 14; abundance: .; d_gene: .; v_gene: TRBV28; j_gene: TRBJ1-1; CDR3nt: TGTGCCAGCAGTTTCGGGGAGGTGGGCACTGAAGCTTTCTTT; CDR3aa: CASSFGEVGTEAFF
len: 16; abundance: .; d_gene: .; v_gene: TRBV9; j_gene: TRBJ1-5; CDR3nt: TGTGCCCCCAAGGGGAGGGGCGAGGTCTGCAATCAGCCCCAGCATTTT; CDR3aa: CAPKGRGEVCNQPQHF
len: 16; abundance: few; d_gene: .; v_gene: TRBV18; j_gene: TRBJ2-2; CDR3nt: TGTGCCAGCTCACCACTAGCGGCCTCGGGGGTCGGGGAGCTGTTTTTT; CDR3aa: CASSPLAASGVGELFF
len: 17; abundance: .; d_gene: TRBD2; v_gene: TRBV4-3; j_gene: TRBJ2-5; CDR3nt: TGCGCCAGCAGCCAAGAGGGTAGCGGGGGGCTACAAGAGACCCAGTACTTC; CDR3aa: CASSQEGSGGLQETQYF
len: 16; abundance: .; d_gene: TRBD1; v_gene: TRBV7-9; j_gene: TRBJ1-1; CDR3nt: TGTGCCAGCAGCTTAGCGCTCAGGGGGCTGGGCACTGAAGCTTTCTTT; CDR3aa: CASSLALRGLGTEAFF
len: 17; abundance: .; d_gene: TRBD2; v_gene: TRBV4-2; j_gene: TRBJ2-2; CDR3nt: TGTGCCAGCAGCCAGCAACTAGCGGGGGGCTACACCGGGGAGCTGTTTTTT; CDR3aa: CASSQQLAGGYTGELFF
len: 16; abundance: .; d_gene: .; v_gene: TRBV5-4; j_gene: TRBJ1-6; CDR3nt: TGTGCCAGCAGCTTGGCGGGGGGCAGAGCGAATTCACCCCTCCACTTT; CDR3aa: CASSLAGGRANSPLHF
len: 16; abundance: .; d_gene: TRBD2; v_gene: TRBV5-1; j_gene: TRBJ2-5; CDR3nt: TGCGCCAGCAGCTCCTTCCGGCTAGCGGCCCAAGAGACCCAGTACTTC; CDR3aa: CASSSFRLAAQETQYF
len: 16; abundance: few; d_gene: TRBD1; v_gene: TRBV7-2; j_gene: TRBJ1-5; CDR3nt: TGTGCCAGCAGCTCCCCAGACAGGGATAGCAATCAGCCCCAGCATTTT; CDR3aa: CASSSPDRDSNQPQHF